This T cell receptor beta chain comes out of a study of blood T cell repertoires in COVID-19. Study in general: Researchers got acute and convalescent COVID-19 samples from the United States, Italy and Spain.

CDR1 and CDR2 from the germline V gene are SGHRS and YFSETQ. The V end was cut by 4 bases, the J end by 8 bases, with 21 bases between. The length of the CDR3 is 15 residues. In the original analysis: Counts of nucleated cells, estimated from reference gene primer amplification, were obtained. Assay: immunoSEQ multiplex PCR; the TCRdb copy retains only in-frame clones and omits some. V, J and clone size are those of that table, while D and trimming were read from the DNA. This table holds some 47,000 clones, just over 90% found once. The sequence derives from a man aged 65 to 79 with acute or convalescent COVID-19. The chain has TRBV5-1 and TRBJ1-1; a possible D gene is TRBD1 (6 bases). Sequencing input: peripheral blood. In DNA form, the CDR3 reads TGCGCCAGCAGCCCAACCTCCGGGACACCGAACGAAGCTTTCTTT. Protein: CASSPTSGTPNEAFF.